This T cell receptor beta chain was documented in a study of shared clonotypes between healthy human individuals. Across the study: CD4 naive and CD4 memory each took three plates per donor, while CD8 naive took two and CD8 memory one.

Findings of the study overall: Naive CD4 clonotypes overlapped across a handful of donors at around 5%.

CD8 cells classed as naive were CD45RO-negative and positively selected for CCR7, excluding terminally differentiated effector memory CD45RA+ cells. The donors were adults (healthy and HIV-negative) with no recent acute infections or vaccinations. Several immunoSEQ 96-well plates shared each subset's DNA, each plate a replicate. Assay used: immunoSEQ multiplex PCR; TCRdb lists only in-frame clones, some missing. The sample includes about 1,900,000 clones, about 95% of them seen just once. Remarks on this clone: The antigen is unknown.

The length of the CDR3 is 14 residues. Trimming removed 2 bases at V and 4 bases at J, with 11 bases between. The V gene's germline CDR1 is SNHLY and CDR2 FYNNEI. This sequence was found in a man between 18 and 29 years old in good health. The rearrangement links TRBV2 to TRBJ2-5; the D gene is possibly TRBD1 (6 bases). Sequencing was performed on naive CD8+ T cells sorted from blood. The CDR3 DNA reads as TGTGCCAGCAGTGAAATGCCAGGGGCAGAGACCCAGTACTTC. The encoded protein is CASSEMPGAETQYF.